This TCR beta chain was found in a study of CD8+CD57+ T cells in acquired aplastic anemia. The overall study: Recorded DNA amounts for sorted CD4+ and CD8+ cells had an average of approximately 2.9 ug.

Genomic DNA was employed as the template in profiling TCR beta VDJ and CDR3. In TCRdb, the reads were re-called with MiXCR into one record per CDR3 protein. Here the sample spans 400,000 to 600,000 distinct CDR3 sequences, approximately 32% being singletons. Points from the study as a whole: There were twenty-nine CD8+ CDR3 sequences that occurred in both patients and controls.

Note on this clonotype: Its specificity is unknown.

Individuals selected for sequencing had exhibited CD8+CD57+ cell expansion on flow cytometry. All patients were therapy-naive when blood was sampled. Germline CDR1 SGHTA, CDR2 FQGTGA. The CDR3 runs to 14 residues. Losses at the gene ends were 3 bases for V and 7 bases for J; bases not matched to a gene: 4. This TCR was recovered from a human donor with aplastic anemia. The sequenced material came from sorted CD4+, CD8+, or CD8+CD57+ T cells (not recorded which) from PBMCs. The chain couples TRBV7-3 to TRBJ2-1; 9 bases line up with TRBD2. The CDR3 is CASSLLAGVNEQFF. In nucleotides, the CDR3 is TGTGCCAGCAGCTTGTTAGCGGGAGTGAATGAGCAGTTCTTC.